This TCR beta chain is from a study of radiation and T cells in renal cell carcinoma. The time point denotes: blood 2 weeks post-SBRT. The treatment was: 15 Gy SBRT to primary tumor, nephrectomy 4 weeks later. Radiation-treated patients gave blood at baseline, week 2 and week 4. Sequencing used immunoSEQ multiplex PCR; TCRdb keeps in-frame clones, though not all of them. The table shows roughly 130,000 clones, with 88% occurring only once. For this clone: Its antigen is undetermined. A read error may produce the germline difference seen at one junction end. Within the sample, other DNA sequences also encode this same CDR3.

Study-wide points: In blood, top tumor clones expanded by 2 weeks, shrinking by 4.

The clonotype originates from a woman in her 70s with renal cell carcinoma. The sequences come from blood, collected from a patient whose treatment included radiotherapy and nephrectomy.

This chain's CDR3 is CAWRKRSANRGEKLFF. The CDR3 DNA reads as TGCGCCTGGAGGAAGAGGTCAGCCAACCGTGGGGAAAAACTGTTTTTT. V gene TRBV30 combines with J gene TRBJ1-4; D remains unclear. Germline lookup yields CDR1 GTSNPN and CDR2 SVGIG (reference sequence). The CDR3 consists of 16 residues. Full variable domain (outside the CDR3, taken from reference TRBV30 and TRBJ1-4): SQTIHQWPATLVQPVGSPLSLECTVEGTSNPNLYWYRQAAGRGLQLLFYSVGIGQISSEVPQNLSASRPQDRQFILSSKKLLLSDSGFYLCAWRKRSANRGEKLFFGSGTQLSVL.